This section outlines one TCR beta chain sequence together with its context. No antigen is known for it. This record belongs to a study of CD8+ T cells in alopecia areata. Study summary: Oral tofacitinib (5 to 10 mg twice daily) was administered to treated patients.

RNA was extracted and reverse transcribed into cDNA as the sequencing template. Sequencing was performed with immunoSEQ multiplex PCR; in TCRdb, only in-frame clones are kept and a portion is missing. The sample holds around 250,000 clones, 67% seen once. Study-level points and caveats: For lesional scalp, especially alopecia totalis/universalis, clonality was higher than in normal scalp.

This specimen was CD4+ T cells sorted from blood, taken at week 0. This clonotype originated in a human donor with alopecia areata.

The CDR3 nucleotides read TGTGCCAGCAGCTTACAACAGGGGGCGGCTGCTTTCTTT. The encoded protein is CASSLQQGAAAFF. The chain links TRBV11-2 to TRBJ1-1; 9 bases are a match to TRBD1. V was clipped by 2 bases and J by 11 bases; unmatched bases: 6. The CDR3 totals 13 residues. CDR1 and CDR2 (germline): SGHAT, FQNNGV.